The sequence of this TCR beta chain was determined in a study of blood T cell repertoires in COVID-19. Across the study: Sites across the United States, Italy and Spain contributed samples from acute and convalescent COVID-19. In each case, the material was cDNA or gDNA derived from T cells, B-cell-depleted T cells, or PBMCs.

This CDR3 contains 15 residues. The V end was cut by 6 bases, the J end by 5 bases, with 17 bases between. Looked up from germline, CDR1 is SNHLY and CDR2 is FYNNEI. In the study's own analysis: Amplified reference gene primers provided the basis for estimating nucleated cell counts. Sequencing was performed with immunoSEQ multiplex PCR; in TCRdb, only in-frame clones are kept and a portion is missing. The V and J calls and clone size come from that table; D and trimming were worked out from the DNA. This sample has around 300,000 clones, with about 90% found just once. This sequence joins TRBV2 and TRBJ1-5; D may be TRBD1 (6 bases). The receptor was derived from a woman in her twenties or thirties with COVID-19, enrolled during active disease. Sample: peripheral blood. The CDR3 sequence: CASRTSGQGYQPQHF. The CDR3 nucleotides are TGTGCCAGCAGGACTTCGGGTCAGGGGTATCAGCCCCAGCATTTT. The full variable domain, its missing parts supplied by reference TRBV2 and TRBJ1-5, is EPEVTQTPSHQVTQMGQEVILRCVPISNHLYFYWYRQILGQKVEFLVSFYNNEISEKSEIFDDQFSVERPDGSNFTLKIRSTKLEDSAMYFCASRTSGQGYQPQHFGDGTRLSIL.